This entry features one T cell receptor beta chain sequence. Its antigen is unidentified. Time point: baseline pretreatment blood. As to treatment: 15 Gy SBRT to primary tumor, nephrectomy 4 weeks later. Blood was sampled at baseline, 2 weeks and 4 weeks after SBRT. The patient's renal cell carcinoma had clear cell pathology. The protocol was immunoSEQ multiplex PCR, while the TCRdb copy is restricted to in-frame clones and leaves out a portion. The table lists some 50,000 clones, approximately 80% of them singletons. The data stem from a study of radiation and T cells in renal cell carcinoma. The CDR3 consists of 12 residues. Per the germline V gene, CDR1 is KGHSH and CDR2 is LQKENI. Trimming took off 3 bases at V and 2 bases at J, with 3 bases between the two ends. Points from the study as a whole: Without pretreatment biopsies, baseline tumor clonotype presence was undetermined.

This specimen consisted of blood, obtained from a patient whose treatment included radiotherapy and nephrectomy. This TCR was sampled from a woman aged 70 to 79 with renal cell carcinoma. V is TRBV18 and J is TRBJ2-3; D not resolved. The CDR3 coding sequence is TGTGCCAGCTCACCTGACACAGATACGCAGTATTTT. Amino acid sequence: CASSPDTDTQYF.